The clone carrying this T cell receptor (beta chain) occurred many times. The record originates from a study of identical twins. In TCRdb, the 5' RACE reads were re-called with MiXCR into one record per CDR3 protein. Among some 560,000 distinct CDR3 sequences listed, 9% to 10% were seen once. These data were also filed under a second study, of yellow fever vaccine responses in identical twins.

Sequencing was done on a sample of PBMCs. The receptor's source is a woman between 18 and 29 years old in good health.

The CDR3 region has the DNA TGTGCCAGCACCCCTAAGAGCGGACAGGGGTCCTCAGACGAGCAGTACTTC. Translating gives CASTPKSGQGSSDEQYF. This chain joins TRBV27 and TRBJ2-7; TRBD1 matches 9 bases. Germline lookup yields CDR1 MNHEY and CDR2 SMNVEV (reference sequence). Trimming removed 7 bases from V and 5 bases from J; junction bases left unmatched: 18. The CDR3 is made up of 17 amino acids.